These 19 T cell receptor beta chains share one sample of origin, sequenced in a study of shared clonotypes between healthy human individuals. Libraries were prepared by immunoSEQ multiplex PCR; TCRdb keeps only in-frame clonotypes and omits some of them. The sample consists of 2,500,000 or so clones, 80% to 95% of them appearing once. Sequencing was performed on naive CD4+ T cells from PBMCs. The subset here: CD45RA+ positively selected. The source of these receptors is a man between 18 and 29 years old in good health. Some clones in this sample may be carry-over from other donors' samples.

The chain employs TRBV27 and TRBJ2-7, with 12 positions matching TRBD2. J gave up 3 bases and V 6 bases, and 12 bases lay outside the gene matches. Germline V gives CDR1 MNHEY, CDR2 SMNVEV (reference sequence). The CDR3 loop spans 17 amino acids. CDR3 coding DNA: TGTGCCAGCAGCCAGAAACCCCCGACTAGCGGGAGCTACGAGCAGTACTTC. This sequence encodes CASSQKPPTSGSYEQYF.

The chain is built from TRBV7-9 and TRBJ2-5; D perhaps matches TRBD2 (5 bases). V was clipped by 1 base and J by 1 base, with 7 bases between them. The CDR3 extends over 14 amino acids. Germline values: CDR1 SEHNR, CDR2 FQNEAQ (reference sequence). CDR3 coding DNA: TGTGCCAGCAGCTTAGGGAGCGGCCAAGAGACCCAGTACTTC. Residues: CASSLGSGQETQYF.

The rearrangement links TRBV6-1 to TRBJ1-5; no clear D. There are 12 residues in the CDR3. V was shortened by 6 bases and J by 9 bases, with 12 bases between the two germline ends. Germline V CDR1 and CDR2: MNHNS, SASEGT. The CDR3 reads CASRESQRPQHF. DNA for the CDR3: TGTGCCAGCAGAGAAAGTCAGCGGCCCCAGCATTTT.

The gene calls are TRBV2 and TRBJ2-5; 12 bases map to TRBD1. This CDR3 has 15 residues. Germline V CDR1 and CDR2: SNHLY, FYNNEI. J lost 4 bases, V lost 4 bases, and 4 bases had no gene match. The DNA for the CDR3 is TGTGCCAGCAGTGCCGGGACAGGGGGCCGAGAGACCCAGTACTTC. Its protein product is CASSAGTGGRETQYF.

This rearrangement joins TRBV2 to TRBJ1-5, with D possibly matching TRBD1 (5 bases). This CDR3 comprises 15 residues. The ends were cut back, 7 bases at V and 3 bases at J, with 16 bases in the middle. CDR1 is SNHLY, CDR2 FYNNEI, per germline. CDR3 nucleotides: TGTGCCAGCACCCCCATAACAGGACCCAATCAGCCCCAGCATTTT. It codes for CASTPITGPNQPQHF.

A word on this clone: The same CDR3 can be traced to other DNA sequences in this sample. The chain is built from TRBV28 and TRBJ1-1; the D is unclear. CDR3 length equals 14 residues. Per germline, CDR1 MDHEN and CDR2 SYDVKM. V was trimmed by 6 bases and J by 1 base, leaving 12 bases between them. The CDR3 DNA reads as TGTGCCAGCAGCCTCTCCGGTCGGAACACTGAAGCTTTCTTT. Encoded protein: CASSLSGRNTEAFF.

Note on this clone: Other DNA sequences from this sample encode an identical CDR3 as well. The chain carries TRBV18 and TRBJ2-1; 8 positions match TRBD2. Germline CDR1 KGHSH, CDR2 LQKENI. The CDR3 length is 13 residues. The V and J ends lost 1 base and 10 bases, in that order; junction bases with no gene match: 3. Written as DNA, the CDR3 is TGTGCCAGCTCACCACTCGGCGGGGGGGAGCAGTTCTTC. Amino acids: CASSPLGGGEQFF.

This sequence joins TRBV28 and TRBJ2-7, with D possibly being TRBD2 (5 bases). Germline V gene lookup returns CDR1 MDHEN and CDR2 SYDVKM. Trimming took 4 bases from V and 4 from J, leaving 17 bases between them. This CDR3 is built from 15 residues. This CDR3 is CASSSIRGQGYEQYF. Here the CDR3 DNA reads TGTGCCAGCAGTTCTATACGGGGTCAAGGGTACGAGCAGTACTTC.

This sequence joins TRBV6-4 and TRBJ1-1; D possibly corresponds to TRBD1 (6 bases). V was cut by 6 bases and J by 4 bases, with 18 bases left in between. CDR3 length: 15 amino acids. The germline V gene encodes CDR1 MRHNA and CDR2 SNTAGT. Here the CDR3 reads CASRPFGGLPTEAFF. The DNA of the CDR3 is TGTGCCAGCAGACCATTCGGGGGCCTCCCCACTGAAGCTTTCTTT.

The chain joins TRBV6-5 to TRBJ1-1; no definite D call. V was pared by 6 bases and J by 1 base, with 3 bases between. The CDR3 extends over 11 amino acids. Germline V gene sequence: CDR1 MNHEY, CDR2 SVGAGI. Written as DNA, the CDR3 is TGTGCCAGCAGCACGAACACTGAAGCTTTCTTT. Its protein product is CASSTNTEAFF.

The J gene is TRBJ2-2, the V gene TRBV7-2, with D tentatively TRBD1 (5 bases). The V and J ends lost 2 bases and 1 base respectively, with 11 bases between them. CDR3 size: 16 residues. The germline CDR1 and CDR2 sequences are SGHTA and FQGNSA. The CDR3 bases are TGTGCCAGCAGCTTATATCAGGGCAGGAACACCGGGGAGCTGTTTTTT. It yields the protein CASSLYQGRNTGELFF.

The rearrangement joins TRBV7-9 to TRBJ2-3, with 14 bases identical to TRBD2. CDR3 length: 17 residues. The V gene end was trimmed by 7 bases and the J gene end by 5 bases; junction bases not matched to a gene: 11. CDR1 SEHNR and CDR2 FQNEAQ come from the germline V gene (reference sequence). CDR3 region: CASNQFRLAGGRDTQYF. CDR3 sequence (DNA): TGTGCCAGCAACCAATTCAGACTAGCGGGAGGGCGAGATACGCAGTATTTT.

The chain recombines TRBV7-9 with TRBJ2-7, with D uncertain. The CDR3 consists of 15 residues. V lost 7 bases to trimming and J lost 6 bases, with 22 bases between them. CDR1 and CDR2 from the germline V gene are SEHNR and FQNEAQ (reference sequence). CDR3 sequence reads: CASKVKGRGRCEQYF. In DNA, the CDR3 is TGTGCCAGCAAAGTAAAGGGTCGAGGAAGGTGCGAGCAGTACTTC.

About this clone: Other nucleotide sequences from this sample produce the same CDR3. The V and J genes are TRBV19 and TRBJ1-2; TRBD1 aligns across 8 bases. Germline loops: CDR1 LNHDA, CDR2 SQIVND (reference sequence). The V and J ends lost 4 bases and 3 bases, in that order; junction bases with no gene match: 1. CDR3 size: 13 residues. CDR3 DNA sequence: TGTGCCAGTAGTACGACAGGGGACTATGGCTACACCTTC. Translating gives CASSTTGDYGYTF.

As to this clone: Other nucleotide sequences in the sample specify the same CDR3. V gene TRBV18 combines with J gene TRBJ2-1, with 11 bases that match TRBD2. Germline-derived CDR1 and CDR2 are KGHSH and LQKENI. The V and J ends lost 0 bases and 3 bases, in that order; junction bases with no gene match: 1. The CDR3 totals 16 residues. The CDR3 here is CASSPPGTSGYNEQFF. CDR3 bases: TGTGCCAGCTCACCACCGGGGACTAGCGGCTACAATGAGCAGTTCTTC.

The gene calls are TRBV19 and TRBJ2-7, with D possibly matching TRBD2 (5 bases). CDR1 LNHDA and CDR2 SQIVND come from the germline V gene (reference sequence). The CDR3 covers 14 residues. The germline V and J ends were trimmed by 6 bases and 2 bases, with 14 bases remaining between them. The CDR3 nucleotides are TGTGCCAGTAGCCTCCGGACTTCCCCCTACGAGCAGTACTTC. It translates to CASSLRTSPYEQYF.

The V and J genes are TRBV19 and TRBJ2-1, with 10 bases aligning to TRBD2. The germline V gene encodes CDR1 LNHDA and CDR2 SQIVND (reference sequence). V lost 5 bases and J lost 6; bases outside the gene matches: 7. This CDR3 has 15 residues. The CDR3, as DNA: TGTGCCAGTAGTGCTAGCGGGAGAAGTAGCAATGAGCAGTTCTTC. It specifies CASSASGRSSNEQFF.

V and J are TRBV7-9 and TRBJ1-2; 11 nucleotides align to TRBD1. V was clipped by 4 bases and J by 8 bases; unmatched bases: 12. The germline V gene encodes CDR1 SEHNR and CDR2 FQNEAQ (reference sequence). There are 16 residues in the CDR3. The CDR3 DNA reads as TGTGCCAGCAGCTCTACCCAAGGACAGGGGGCGAAAGGCTACACCTTC. It specifies CASSSTQGQGAKGYTF.

This clone has just a few counts. The chain carries TRBV19 and TRBJ1-1, with D unresolved. Germline V gene data show CDR1 as LNHDA and CDR2 as SQIVND (reference sequence). V lost 5 bases and J lost 4, with 8 bases in between. The CDR3 contains 12 residues. Written as DNA, the CDR3 is TGTGCCAGTAGTGGAAGGAGCACTGAAGCTTTCTTT. Protein sequence: CASSGRSTEAFF.